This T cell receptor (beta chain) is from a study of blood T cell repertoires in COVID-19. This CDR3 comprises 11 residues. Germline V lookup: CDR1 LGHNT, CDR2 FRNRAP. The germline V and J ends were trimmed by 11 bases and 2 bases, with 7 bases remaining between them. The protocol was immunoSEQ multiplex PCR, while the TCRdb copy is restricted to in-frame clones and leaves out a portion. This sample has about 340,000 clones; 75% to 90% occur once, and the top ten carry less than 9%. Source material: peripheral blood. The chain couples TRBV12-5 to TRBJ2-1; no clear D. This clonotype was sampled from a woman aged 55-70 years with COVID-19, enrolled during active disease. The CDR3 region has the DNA TGTGCTCAAGCTGCCTACAATGAGCAGTTCTTC. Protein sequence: CAQAAYNEQFF. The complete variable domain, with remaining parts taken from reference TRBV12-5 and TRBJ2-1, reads DARVTQTPRHKVTEMGQEVTMRCQPILGHNTVFWYRQTMMQGLELLAYFRNRAPLDDSGMPKDRFSAEMPDATLATLKIQPSEPRDSAVYFCAQAAYNEQFFGPGTRLTVL.